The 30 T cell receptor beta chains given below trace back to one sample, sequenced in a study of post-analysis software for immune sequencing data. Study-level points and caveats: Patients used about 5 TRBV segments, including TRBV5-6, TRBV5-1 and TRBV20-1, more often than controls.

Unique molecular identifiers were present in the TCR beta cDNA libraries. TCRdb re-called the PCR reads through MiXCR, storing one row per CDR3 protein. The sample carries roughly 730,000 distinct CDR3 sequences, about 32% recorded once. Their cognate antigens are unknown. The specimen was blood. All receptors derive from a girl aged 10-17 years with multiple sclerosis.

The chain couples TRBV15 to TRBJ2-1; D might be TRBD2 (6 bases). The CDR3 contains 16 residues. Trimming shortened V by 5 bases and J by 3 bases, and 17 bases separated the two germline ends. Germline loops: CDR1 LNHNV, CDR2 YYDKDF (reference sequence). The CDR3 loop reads CATSAGWAGNYNEQFF. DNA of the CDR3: TGTGCCACCAGCGCCGGATGGGCGGGAAACTACAATGAGCAGTTCTTC.

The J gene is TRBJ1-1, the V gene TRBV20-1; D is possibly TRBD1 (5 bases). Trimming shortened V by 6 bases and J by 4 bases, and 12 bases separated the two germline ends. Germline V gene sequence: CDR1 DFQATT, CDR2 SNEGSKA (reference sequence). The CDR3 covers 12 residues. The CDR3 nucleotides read TGCAGTGCGGGGCGGGCCGGCACTGAAGCTTTCTTT. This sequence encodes CSAGRAGTEAFF.

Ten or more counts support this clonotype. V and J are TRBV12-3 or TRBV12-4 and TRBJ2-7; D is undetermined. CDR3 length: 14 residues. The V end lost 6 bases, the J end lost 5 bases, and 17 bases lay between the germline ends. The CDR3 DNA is TGTGCCAGCAGCCATCTGGTGGGTCGGGACGAGCAGTACTTC. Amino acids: CASSHLVGRDEQYF.

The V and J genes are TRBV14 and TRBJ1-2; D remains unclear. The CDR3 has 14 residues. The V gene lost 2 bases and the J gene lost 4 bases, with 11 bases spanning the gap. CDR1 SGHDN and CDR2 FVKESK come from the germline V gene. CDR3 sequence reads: CASSQRPRGYGYTF. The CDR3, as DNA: TGTGCCAGCAGCCAAAGGCCCCGGGGCTATGGCTACACCTTC.

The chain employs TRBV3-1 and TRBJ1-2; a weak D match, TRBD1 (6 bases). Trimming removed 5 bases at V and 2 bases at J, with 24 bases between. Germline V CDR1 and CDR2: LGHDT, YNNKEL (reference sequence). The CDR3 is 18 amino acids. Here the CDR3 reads CASSAQMGHPGLNYGYTF. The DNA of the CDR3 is TGTGCCAGCAGCGCACAAATGGGACACCCGGGCCTGAACTATGGCTACACCTTC.

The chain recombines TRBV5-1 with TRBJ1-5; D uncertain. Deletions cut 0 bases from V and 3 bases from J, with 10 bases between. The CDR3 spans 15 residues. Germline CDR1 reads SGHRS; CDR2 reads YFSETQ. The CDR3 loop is CASSLVPSPNQPQHF. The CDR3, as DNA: TGCGCCAGCAGCTTGGTGCCCAGCCCCAATCAGCCCCAGCATTTT.

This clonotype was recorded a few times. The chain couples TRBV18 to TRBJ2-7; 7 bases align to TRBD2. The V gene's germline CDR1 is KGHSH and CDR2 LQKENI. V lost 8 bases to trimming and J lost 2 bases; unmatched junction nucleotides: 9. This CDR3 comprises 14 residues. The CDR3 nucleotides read TGTGCCAGCGGGGGGAGCGGGATTCCCTACGAGCAGTACTTC. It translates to CASGGSGIPYEQYF.

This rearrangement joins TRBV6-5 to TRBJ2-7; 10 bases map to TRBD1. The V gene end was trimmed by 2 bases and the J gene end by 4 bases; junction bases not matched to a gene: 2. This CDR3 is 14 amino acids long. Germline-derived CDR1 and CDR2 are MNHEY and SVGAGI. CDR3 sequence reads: CASSYMDRGYEQYF. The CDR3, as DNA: TGTGCCAGCAGTTACATGGACAGGGGGTACGAGCAGTACTTC.

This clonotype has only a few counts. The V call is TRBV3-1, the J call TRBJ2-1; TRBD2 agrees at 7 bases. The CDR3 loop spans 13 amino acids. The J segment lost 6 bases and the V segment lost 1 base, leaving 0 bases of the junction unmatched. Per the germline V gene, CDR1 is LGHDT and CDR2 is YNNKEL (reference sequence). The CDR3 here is CASSQGLANEQFF. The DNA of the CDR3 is TGTGCCAGCAGCCAAGGACTAGCCAATGAGCAGTTCTTC.

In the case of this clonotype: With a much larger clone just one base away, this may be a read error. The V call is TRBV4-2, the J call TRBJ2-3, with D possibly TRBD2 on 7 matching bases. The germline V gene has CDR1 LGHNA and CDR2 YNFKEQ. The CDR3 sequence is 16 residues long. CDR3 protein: CASSQEGTMGGHTRYF. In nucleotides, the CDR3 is TGTGCCAGCAGCCAAGAGGGGACGATGGGGGGGCATACGCGGTATTTT.

The CDR3 bases are TGTGCCAGCAGCTTAGATCCTAGCGGCCTCTCTGGGGCCAACGTCCTGACTTTC. Protein: CASSLDPSGLSGANVLTF. The chain uses TRBV7-2 and TRBJ2-6; 7 bases fit TRBD2. This CDR3 is 18 amino acids long. The V gene's germline CDR1 is SGHTA and CDR2 FQGNSA. V was clipped by 1 base and J by 0 bases; unmatched bases: 6.

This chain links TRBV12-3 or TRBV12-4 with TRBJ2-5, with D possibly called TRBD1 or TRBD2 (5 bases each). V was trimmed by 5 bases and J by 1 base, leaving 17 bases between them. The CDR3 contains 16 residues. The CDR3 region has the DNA TGTGCCAGCAGTCCGACGGGACCTACACTCCAAGAGACCCAGTACTTC. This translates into CASSPTGPTLQETQYF.

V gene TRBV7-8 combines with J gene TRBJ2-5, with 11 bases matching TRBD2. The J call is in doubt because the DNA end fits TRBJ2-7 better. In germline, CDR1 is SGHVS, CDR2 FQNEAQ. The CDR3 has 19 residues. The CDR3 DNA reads TGTGCCAGCAGCTTAGCGCGGGGGACTAGCGGAAGGGGACTTTACGAGCAGTACTTC. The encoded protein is CASSLARGTSGRGLYEQYF.

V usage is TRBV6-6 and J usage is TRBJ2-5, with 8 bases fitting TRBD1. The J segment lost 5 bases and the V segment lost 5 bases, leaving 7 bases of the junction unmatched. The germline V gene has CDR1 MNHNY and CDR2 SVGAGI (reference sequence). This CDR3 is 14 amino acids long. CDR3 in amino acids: CASSRDRSYETQYF. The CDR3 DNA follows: TGTGCCAGCAGTCGGGACAGGAGTTATGAGACCCAGTACTTC.

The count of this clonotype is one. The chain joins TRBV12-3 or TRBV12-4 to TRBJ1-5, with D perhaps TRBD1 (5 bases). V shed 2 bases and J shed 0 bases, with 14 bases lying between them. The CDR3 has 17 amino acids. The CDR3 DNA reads TGTGCCAGCAGTTTAACTGGCCGGGGGGGTAGCAATCAGCCCCAGCATTTT. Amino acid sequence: CASSLTGRGGSNQPQHF.

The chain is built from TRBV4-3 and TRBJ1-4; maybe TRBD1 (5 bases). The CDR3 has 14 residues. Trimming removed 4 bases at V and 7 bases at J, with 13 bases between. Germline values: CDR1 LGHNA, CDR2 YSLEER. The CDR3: CASSPQDGGEKLFF. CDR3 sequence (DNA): TGCGCCAGCAGCCCCCAGGACGGGGGTGAAAAACTGTTTTTT.

The CDR3, as DNA: TGTGCCAGCAGCTTACCCGGGGCCCTGGGGGAGACCCAGTACTTC. It specifies CASSLPGALGETQYF. V is TRBV7-6 and J is TRBJ2-5; TRBD1 or TRBD2 may be the D gene (5 bases each). This CDR3 spans 15 amino acids. Looked up from germline, CDR1 is SGHVS and CDR2 is FNYEAQ. V lost 2 bases and J 5 bases, leaving 15 bases between the germline ends.

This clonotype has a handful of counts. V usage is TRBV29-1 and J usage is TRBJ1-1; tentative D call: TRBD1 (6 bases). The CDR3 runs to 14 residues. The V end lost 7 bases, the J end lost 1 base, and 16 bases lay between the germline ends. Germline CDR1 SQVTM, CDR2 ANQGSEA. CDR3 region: CSAQPGHWNTEAFF. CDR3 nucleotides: TGCAGCGCCCAACCGGGACACTGGAACACTGAAGCTTTCTTT.

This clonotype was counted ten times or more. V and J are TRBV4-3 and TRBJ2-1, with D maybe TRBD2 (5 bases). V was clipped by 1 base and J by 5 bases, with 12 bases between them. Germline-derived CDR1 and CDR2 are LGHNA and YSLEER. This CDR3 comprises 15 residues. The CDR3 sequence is CASSQGGLDHNEQFF. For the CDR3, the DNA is TGCGCCAGCAGCCAAGGAGGACTCGACCACAATGAGCAGTTCTTC.

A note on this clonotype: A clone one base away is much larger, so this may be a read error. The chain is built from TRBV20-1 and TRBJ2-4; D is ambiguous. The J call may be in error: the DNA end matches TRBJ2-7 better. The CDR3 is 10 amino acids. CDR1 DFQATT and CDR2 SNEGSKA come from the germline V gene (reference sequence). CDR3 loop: CSVQSDEQYF. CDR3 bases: TGCAGTGTCCAGTCTGACGAGCAGTACTTC.

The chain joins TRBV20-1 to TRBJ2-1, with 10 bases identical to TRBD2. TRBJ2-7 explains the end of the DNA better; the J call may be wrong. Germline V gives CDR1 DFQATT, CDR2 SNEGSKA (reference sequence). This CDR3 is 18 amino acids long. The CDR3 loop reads CSASRFSGGVLRVNEQYF. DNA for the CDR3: TGCAGTGCTAGTCGGTTCAGCGGGGGGGTCCTGAGGGTAAATGAGCAGTACTTC.

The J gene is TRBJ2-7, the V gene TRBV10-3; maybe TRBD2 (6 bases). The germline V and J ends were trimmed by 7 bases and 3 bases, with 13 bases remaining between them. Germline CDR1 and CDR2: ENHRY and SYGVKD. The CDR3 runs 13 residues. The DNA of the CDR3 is TGTGCCATCATGGGCGGGATGGGCTACGAGCAGTACTTC. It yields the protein CAIMGGMGYEQYF.

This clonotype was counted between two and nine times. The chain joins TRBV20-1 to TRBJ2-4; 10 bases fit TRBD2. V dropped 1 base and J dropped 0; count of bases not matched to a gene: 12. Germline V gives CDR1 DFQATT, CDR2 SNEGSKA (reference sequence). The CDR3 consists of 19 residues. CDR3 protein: CSARVGRTSGYLAKNIQYF. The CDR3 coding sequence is TGCAGTGCTAGAGTGGGAAGGACTAGCGGATATTTAGCCAAAAACATTCAGTACTTC.

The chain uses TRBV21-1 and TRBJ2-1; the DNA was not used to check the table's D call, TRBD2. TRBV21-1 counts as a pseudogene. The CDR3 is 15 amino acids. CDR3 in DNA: TGTGCCAGCAGGCTTAGCGGGAGGCCTATCGATGAGCAGTTCTTC. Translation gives CASRLSGRPIDEQFF.

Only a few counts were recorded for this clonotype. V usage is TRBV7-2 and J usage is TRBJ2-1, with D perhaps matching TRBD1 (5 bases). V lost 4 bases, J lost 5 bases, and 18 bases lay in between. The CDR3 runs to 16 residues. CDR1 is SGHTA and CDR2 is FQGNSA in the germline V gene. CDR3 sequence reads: CASSSKTRTMDNEQFF. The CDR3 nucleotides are TGTGCCAGCAGCTCAAAAACGAGGACAATGGACAATGAGCAGTTCTTC.

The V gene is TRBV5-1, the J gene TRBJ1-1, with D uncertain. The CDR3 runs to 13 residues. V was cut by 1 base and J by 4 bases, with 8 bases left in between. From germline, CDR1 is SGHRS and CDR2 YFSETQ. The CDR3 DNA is TGCGCCAGCAGCTTGTCGTCGGTCACTGAAGCTTTCTTT. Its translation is CASSLSSVTEAFF.

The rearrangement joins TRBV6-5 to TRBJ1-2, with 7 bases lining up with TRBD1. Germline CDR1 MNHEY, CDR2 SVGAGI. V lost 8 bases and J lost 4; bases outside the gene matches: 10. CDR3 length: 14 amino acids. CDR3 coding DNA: TGTGCCAGCCACAGGGGTTCCTCAATCTATGGCTACACCTTC. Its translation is CASHRGSSIYGYTF.

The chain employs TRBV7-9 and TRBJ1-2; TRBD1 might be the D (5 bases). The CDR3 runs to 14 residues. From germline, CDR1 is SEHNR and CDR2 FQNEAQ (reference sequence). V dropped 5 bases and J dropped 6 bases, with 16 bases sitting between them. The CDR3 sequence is CASSQERGPDGYTF. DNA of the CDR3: TGTGCCAGCAGCCAGGAGAGGGGACCGGATGGCTACACCTTC.

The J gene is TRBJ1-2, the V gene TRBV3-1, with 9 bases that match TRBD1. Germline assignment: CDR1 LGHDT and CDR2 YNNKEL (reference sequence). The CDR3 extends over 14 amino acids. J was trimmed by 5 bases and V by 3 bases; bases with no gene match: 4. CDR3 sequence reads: CASSQAGTGYGYTF. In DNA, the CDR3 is TGTGCCAGCAGCCAGGCCGGGACAGGGTATGGCTACACCTTC.

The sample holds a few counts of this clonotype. The CDR3 loop reads CAISESLGRYGYTF. CDR3 DNA sequence: TGTGCCATCAGTGAGTCGTTGGGGAGGTATGGCTACACCTTC. The rearrangement joins TRBV10-3 to TRBJ1-2; no firm D call. The CDR3 loop spans 14 amino acids. Germline V gives CDR1 ENHRY, CDR2 SYGVKD. Trimming shortened V by 0 bases and J by 5 bases, and 10 bases separated the two germline ends.